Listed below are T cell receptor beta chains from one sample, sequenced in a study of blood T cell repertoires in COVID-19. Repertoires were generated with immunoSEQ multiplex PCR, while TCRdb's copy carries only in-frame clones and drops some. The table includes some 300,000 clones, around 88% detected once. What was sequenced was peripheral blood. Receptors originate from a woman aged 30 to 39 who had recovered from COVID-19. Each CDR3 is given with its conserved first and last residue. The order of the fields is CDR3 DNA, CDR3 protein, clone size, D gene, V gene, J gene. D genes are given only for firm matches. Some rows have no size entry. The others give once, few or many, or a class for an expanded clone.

CDR3 DNA: TGTGCCATCAGTGGGGGGCAAGGCTATGGCTACACCTTC
CDR3 protein: CAISGGQGYGYTF
clone size: -
D gene: -
V gene: TRBV10-3
J gene: TRBJ1-2

CDR3 DNA: TGTGCCAGCAGTGAAGAGGCCCCGGGGAACCAGTACTTC
CDR3 protein: CASSEEAPGNQYF
clone size: -
D gene: -
V gene: TRBV2
J gene: TRBJ2-5

CDR3 DNA: TGTGCCAGCAGCTCCAGGGGTGGCGGTGAGCAGTACTTC
CDR3 protein: CASSSRGGGEQYF
clone size: -
D gene: -
V gene: TRBV7-2
J gene: TRBJ2-7

CDR3 DNA: TGTGCCAGCAGCTCCCTAGTGATGGAGACCGGGGAGCTGTTTTTT
CDR3 protein: CASSSLVMETGELFF
clone size: -
D gene: -
V gene: TRBV7-3
J gene: TRBJ2-2

CDR3 DNA: TGTGCCAGCTCACCAAACCCGGGACAGGGTCGGTACGAGCAGTACTTC
CDR3 protein: CASSPNPGQGRYEQYF
clone size: -
D gene: TRBD1
V gene: TRBV18
J gene: TRBJ2-7

CDR3 DNA: TGTGCCATCAGTGAGTCCGAAGGGGACAGGCCGTACGAGCAGTACTTC
CDR3 protein: CAISESEGDRPYEQYF
clone size: once
D gene: TRBD1
V gene: TRBV10-3
J gene: TRBJ2-7

CDR3 DNA: TGCGCCAGCAGCGAGACACCAAACCAACTCCACGAGCAGTACTTC
CDR3 protein: CASSETPNQLHEQYF
clone size: -
D gene: -
V gene: TRBV4-1
J gene: TRBJ2-7

CDR3 DNA: TGTGCCAGCACGATGGCAGGGGATGACGCTGAAGCTTTCTTT
CDR3 protein: CASTMAGDDAEAFF
clone size: -
D gene: -
V gene: TRBV2
J gene: TRBJ1-1

CDR3 DNA: TGTGCCAGCAGCGTACGTTTGGACAGGGGTAACACCGGGGAGCTGTTTTTT
CDR3 protein: CASSVRLDRGNTGELFF
clone size: -
D gene: TRBD1
V gene: TRBV9
J gene: TRBJ2-2

CDR3 DNA: TGTGCCAGCAGCTTATTGGCCGGGATGAACACTGAAGCTTTCTTT
CDR3 protein: CASSLLAGMNTEAFF
clone size: -
D gene: -
V gene: TRBV7-9
J gene: TRBJ1-1

CDR3 DNA: TGTGCCAGCAGCGACAGGGTCAACCCCTACGAGCAGTACTTC
CDR3 protein: CASSDRVNPYEQYF
clone size: -
D gene: TRBD1
V gene: TRBV28
J gene: TRBJ2-7

CDR3 DNA: TGCGCCAGCAGCTTAGCCGGGACAGTCGATGAGCAGTTCTTC
CDR3 protein: CASSLAGTVDEQFF
clone size: -
D gene: TRBD1
V gene: TRBV5-1
J gene: TRBJ2-1

CDR3 DNA: TGTGCCAGCAGTTACCCTCGAGGAGGGAACACTGAAGCTTTCTTT
CDR3 protein: CASSYPRGGNTEAFF
clone size: -
D gene: -
V gene: TRBV6-5
J gene: TRBJ1-1

CDR3 DNA: TGTGCCAGCAATCGAGTAGCGGGGGGGCTCTATAAGCAGTACTTC
CDR3 protein: CASNRVAGGLYKQYF
clone size: -
D gene: TRBD2
V gene: TRBV28
J gene: TRBJ2-7

CDR3 DNA: TGTGCCAGCACCATCAGGACAGGCCGCTCTGGAAACACCATATATTTT
CDR3 protein: CASTIRTGRSGNTIYF
clone size: -
D gene: TRBD1
V gene: TRBV7-2
J gene: TRBJ1-3

CDR3 DNA: TGTGCCAGTAGTTCCGAGGGGAGGCAGCCCCAGCATTTT
CDR3 protein: CASSSEGRQPQHF
clone size: few
D gene: -
V gene: TRBV19
J gene: TRBJ1-5

CDR3 DNA: TGTGCCAGCAGGGGGACAGGGGGCTACGAGCAGTACTTC
CDR3 protein: CASRGTGGYEQYF
clone size: few
D gene: TRBD1
V gene: TRBV28
J gene: TRBJ2-7

CDR3 DNA: TGTGCCTGGAGTGGACTGTCCGGGACAGGGAGTACCTATAATTCACCCCTCCACTTT
CDR3 protein: CAWSGLSGTGSTYNSPLHF
clone size: -
D gene: TRBD1
V gene: TRBV30
J gene: TRBJ1-6

CDR3 DNA: TGCGCCAGCAGACTGGACACAAATCTGGGGAACACTGAAGCTTTCTTT
CDR3 protein: CASRLDTNLGNTEAFF
clone size: -
D gene: -
V gene: TRBV4-1
J gene: TRBJ1-1

CDR3 DNA: TGTGCCAGCTCACCACCGACCCGGCGGGACTATGGCTACACCTTC
CDR3 protein: CASSPPTRRDYGYTF
clone size: -
D gene: -
V gene: TRBV18
J gene: TRBJ1-2

CDR3 DNA: TGCAGTGCTAGTCCAGGGTTTTATGGCTACACCTTC
CDR3 protein: CSASPGFYGYTF
clone size: once
D gene: -
V gene: TRBV20-1
J gene: TRBJ1-2

CDR3 DNA: TGTGCCAGCAGTTTCCGCGGGCTGCAGTTCTTC
CDR3 protein: CASSFRGLQFF
clone size: -
D gene: -
V gene: TRBV28
J gene: TRBJ2-1